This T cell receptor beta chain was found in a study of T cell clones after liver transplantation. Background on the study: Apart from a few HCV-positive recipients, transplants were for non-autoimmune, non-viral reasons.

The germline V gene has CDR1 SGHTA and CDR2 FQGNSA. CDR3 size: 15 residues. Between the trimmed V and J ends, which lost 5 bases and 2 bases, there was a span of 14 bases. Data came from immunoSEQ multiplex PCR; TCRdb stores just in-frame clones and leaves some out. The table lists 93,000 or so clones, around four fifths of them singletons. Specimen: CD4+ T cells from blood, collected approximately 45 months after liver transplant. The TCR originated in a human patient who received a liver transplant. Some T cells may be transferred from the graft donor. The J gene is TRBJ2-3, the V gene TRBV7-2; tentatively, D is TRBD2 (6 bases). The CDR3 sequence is CASSTYGGNTDTQYF. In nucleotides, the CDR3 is TGTGCCAGCAGCACTTACGGAGGGAACACAGATACGCAGTATTTT.